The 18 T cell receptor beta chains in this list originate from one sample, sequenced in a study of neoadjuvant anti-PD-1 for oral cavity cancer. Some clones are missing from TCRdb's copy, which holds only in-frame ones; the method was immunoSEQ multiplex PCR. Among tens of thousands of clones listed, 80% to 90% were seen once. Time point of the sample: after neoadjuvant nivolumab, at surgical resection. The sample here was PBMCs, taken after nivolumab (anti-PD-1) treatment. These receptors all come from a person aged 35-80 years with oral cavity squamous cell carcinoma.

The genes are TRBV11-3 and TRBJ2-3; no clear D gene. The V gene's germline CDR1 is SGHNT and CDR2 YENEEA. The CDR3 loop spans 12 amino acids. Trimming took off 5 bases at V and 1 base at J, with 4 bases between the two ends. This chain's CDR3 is CASSLRTDTQYF. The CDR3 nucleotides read TGTGCCAGCAGCCTACGCACAGATACGCAGTATTTT.

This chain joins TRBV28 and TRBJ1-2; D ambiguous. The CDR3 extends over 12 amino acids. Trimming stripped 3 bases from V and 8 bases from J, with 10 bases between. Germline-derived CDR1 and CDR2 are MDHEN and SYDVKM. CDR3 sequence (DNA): TGTGCCAGCAGTTTTGGGCCTTGGGGCTACACCTTC. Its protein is CASSFGPWGYTF.

In DNA, the CDR3 is TGCGCCAGCAGCGGGGGCCTGTCCTCTGGAAACACCATATATTTT. It encodes CASSGGLSSGNTIYF. The genes are TRBV10-2 and TRBJ1-3, with D maybe TRBD1 (6 bases). The V gene lost 6 bases and the J gene lost 0 bases, with 12 bases spanning the gap. The CDR3 sequence is 15 residues long. CDR1 is WSHSY and CDR2 is SAAADI in the germline V gene.

Here the CDR3 DNA reads TGTGCCAGCAGTACCCGGGGAGTTGAGAGGCTTTTCTTT. Residues: CASSTRGVERLFF. The V and J genes are TRBV2 and TRBJ1-1, with D hard to call. Germline values: CDR1 SNHLY, CDR2 FYNNEI. The V end lost 5 bases, the J end lost 13 bases, and 20 bases lay between the germline ends. The CDR3 totals 13 residues.

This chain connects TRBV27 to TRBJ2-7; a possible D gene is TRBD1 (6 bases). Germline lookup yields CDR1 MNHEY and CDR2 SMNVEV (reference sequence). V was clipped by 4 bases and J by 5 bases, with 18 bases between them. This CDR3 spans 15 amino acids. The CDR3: CASSSMGAPRNEQYF. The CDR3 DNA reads TGTGCCAGCAGTTCTATGGGGGCTCCCAGAAACGAGCAGTACTTC.

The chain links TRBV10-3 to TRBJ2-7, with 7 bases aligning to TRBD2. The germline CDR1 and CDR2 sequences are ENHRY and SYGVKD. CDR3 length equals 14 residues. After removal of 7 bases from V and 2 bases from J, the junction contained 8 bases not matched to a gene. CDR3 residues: CAITRGEGAYEQYF. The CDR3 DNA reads TGTGCCATCACGAGAGGGGAGGGCGCCTACGAGCAGTACTTC.

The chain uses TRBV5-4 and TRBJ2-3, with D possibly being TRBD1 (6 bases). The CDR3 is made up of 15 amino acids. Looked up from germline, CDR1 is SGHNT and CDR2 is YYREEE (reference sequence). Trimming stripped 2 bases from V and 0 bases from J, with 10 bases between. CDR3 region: CASSFRTVSTDTQYF. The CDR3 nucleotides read TGTGCCAGCAGCTTCCGGACAGTTAGCACAGATACGCAGTATTTT.

CDR3 coding DNA: TGTGCCAGCAGCGAACGGGACAGGGGTTTGCATGAGCAGTTCTTC. It is translated as CASSERDRGLHEQFF. The V call is TRBV9, the J call TRBJ2-1; 10 bases map to TRBD1. The CDR3 runs 15 residues. J lost 8 bases, V lost 3 bases, and 8 bases had no gene match. CDR1 is SGDLS, CDR2 YYNGEE, per germline.

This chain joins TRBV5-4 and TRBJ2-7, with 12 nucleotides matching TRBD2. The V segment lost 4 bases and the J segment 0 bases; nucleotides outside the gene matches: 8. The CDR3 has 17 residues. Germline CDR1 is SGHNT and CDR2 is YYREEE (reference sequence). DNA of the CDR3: TGTGCCAGCAGCCTCGGGACTAGCGGGTCCTTCTCCTACGAGCAGTACTTC. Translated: CASSLGTSGSFSYEQYF.

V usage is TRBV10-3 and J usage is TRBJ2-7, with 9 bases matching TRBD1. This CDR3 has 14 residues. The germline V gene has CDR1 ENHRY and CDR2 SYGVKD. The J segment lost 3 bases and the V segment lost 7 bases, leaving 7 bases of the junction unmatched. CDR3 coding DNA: TGTGCCATCAAGAGGGAGACAGGGGGCTACGAGCAGTACTTC. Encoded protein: CAIKRETGGYEQYF.

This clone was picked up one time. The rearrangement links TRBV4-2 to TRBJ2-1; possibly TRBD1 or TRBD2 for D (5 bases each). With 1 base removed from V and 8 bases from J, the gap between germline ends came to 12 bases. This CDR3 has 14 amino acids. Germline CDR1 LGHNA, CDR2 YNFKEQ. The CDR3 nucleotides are TGTGCCAGCAGCCAAGTTTCCAGGGACGATGAGCAGTTCTTC. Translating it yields CASSQVSRDDEQFF.

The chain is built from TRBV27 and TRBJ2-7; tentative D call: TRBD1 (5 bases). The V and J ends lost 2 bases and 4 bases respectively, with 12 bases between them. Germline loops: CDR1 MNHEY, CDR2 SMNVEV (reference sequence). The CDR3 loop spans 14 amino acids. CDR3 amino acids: CASSLRQGPYEQYF. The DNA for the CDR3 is TGTGCCAGCAGTTTAAGGCAGGGTCCGTACGAGCAGTACTTC.

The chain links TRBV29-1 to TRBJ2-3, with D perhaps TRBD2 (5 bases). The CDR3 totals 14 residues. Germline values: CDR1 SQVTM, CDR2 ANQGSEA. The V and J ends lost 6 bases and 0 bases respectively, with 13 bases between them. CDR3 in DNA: TGCAGCGTCCCCGAGGGTGCGAGCACAGATACGCAGTATTTT. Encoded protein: CSVPEGASTDTQYF.

The CDR3 sequence is CASSLDVRLELFF. Written as DNA, the CDR3 is TGTGCCAGCAGCTTAGACGTCCGATTAGAACTGTTTTTT. The chain carries TRBV11-2 and TRBJ1-4; D remains unclear. The CDR3 sequence is 13 residues long. Trimming cost V 0 bases and J 12 bases, with 11 bases left between them. The germline CDR1 and CDR2 sequences are SGHAT and FQNNGV.

The CDR3 region is CATSRDRTGNQPQHF. CDR3 DNA sequence: TGTGCCACCAGCAGAGATAGAACAGGGAATCAGCCCCAGCATTTT. The chain has TRBV15 and TRBJ1-5; perhaps TRBD1 as D (6 bases). From germline, CDR1 is LNHNV and CDR2 YYDKDF (reference sequence). This CDR3 spans 15 amino acids. The V end was cut by 0 bases, the J end by 4 bases, with 10 bases between.

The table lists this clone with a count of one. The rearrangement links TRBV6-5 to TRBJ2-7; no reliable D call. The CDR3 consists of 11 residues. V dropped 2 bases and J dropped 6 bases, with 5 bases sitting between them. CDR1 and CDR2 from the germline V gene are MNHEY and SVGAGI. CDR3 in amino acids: CASSYGREQYF. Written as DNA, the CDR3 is TGTGCCAGCAGTTACGGACGCGAGCAGTACTTC.

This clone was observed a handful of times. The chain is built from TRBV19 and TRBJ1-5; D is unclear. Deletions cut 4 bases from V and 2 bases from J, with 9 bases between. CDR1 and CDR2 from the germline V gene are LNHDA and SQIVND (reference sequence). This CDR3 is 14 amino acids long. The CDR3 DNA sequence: TGTGCCAGTAGTAGCTTCGGGGGCAATCAGCCCCAGCATTTT. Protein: CASSSFGGNQPQHF.

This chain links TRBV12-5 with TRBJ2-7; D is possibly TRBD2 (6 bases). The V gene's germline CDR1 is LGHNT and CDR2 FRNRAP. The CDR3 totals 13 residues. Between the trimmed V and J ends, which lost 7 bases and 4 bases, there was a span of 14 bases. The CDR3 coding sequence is TGTGCTAGTGCCCTTGGAGGGTCTTACGAGCAGTACTTC. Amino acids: CASALGGSYEQYF.